This T cell receptor (beta chain) was observed in a study of T and B cells in COVID-19 patients. Study-level information: In the active-infection cohort, nine tenths of the roughly 20 patients had comorbidities linked to unfavorable COVID-19 outcome. Notes on the study in general: Blood from mildly ill patients while symptomatic, and early samples from severe cases, were scarce. Active COVID-19 showed highly clonal TRB repertoires; recovery showed diversity and richness above healthy donors. The recovered cohort had fewer than 3,000 exclusive TCR clusters, including 30 to 40 low generation probability clusters.

Multiplex PCR with BIOMED2 TRB-A/B primer pools amplified TRB rearrangements. Via MiXCR, TCRdb re-called the multiplex PCR reads, giving one row per CDR3 protein. The repertoire has about 920 distinct CDR3 sequences, 25% to 30% of them found once; the top ten carry approximately 32%. Blood genomic DNA input for TRB amplification was about 250-500 ng. Trimming cost V 6 bases and J 6 bases; bases outside gene matches: 13. The CDR3 runs 15 residues. In germline, CDR1 is MDHEN, CDR2 SYDVKM. With respect to this clonotype: Its antigen is currently unknown.

Sample: blood. The receptor's source is a human donor with active COVID-19. The genes are TRBV28 and TRBJ2-7; TRBD1 matches at 8 bases. The CDR3 spells CASRSWTGRSREQYF. The CDR3 nucleotides read TGTGCCAGCAGATCCTGGACAGGGAGGTCACGCGAGCAGTACTTC.